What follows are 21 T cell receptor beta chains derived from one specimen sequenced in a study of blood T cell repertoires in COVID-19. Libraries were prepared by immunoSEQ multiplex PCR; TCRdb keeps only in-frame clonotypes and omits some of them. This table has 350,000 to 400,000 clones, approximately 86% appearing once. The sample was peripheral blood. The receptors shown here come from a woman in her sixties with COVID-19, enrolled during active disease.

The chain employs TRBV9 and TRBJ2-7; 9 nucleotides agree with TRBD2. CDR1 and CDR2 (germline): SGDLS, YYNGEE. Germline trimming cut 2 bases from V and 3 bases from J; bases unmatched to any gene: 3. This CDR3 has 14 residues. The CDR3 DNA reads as TGTGCCAGCAGCGTGAGCGGGGGGAACTACGAGCAGTACTTC. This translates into CASSVSGGNYEQYF.

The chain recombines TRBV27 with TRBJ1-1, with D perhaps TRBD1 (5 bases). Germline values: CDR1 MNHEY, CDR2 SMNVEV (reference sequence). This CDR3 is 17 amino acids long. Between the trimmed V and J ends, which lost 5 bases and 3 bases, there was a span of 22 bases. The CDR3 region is CASSPSAGEGVYTEAFF. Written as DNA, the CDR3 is TGTGCCAGCAGTCCCTCCGCGGGGGAGGGAGTTTACACTGAAGCTTTCTTT.

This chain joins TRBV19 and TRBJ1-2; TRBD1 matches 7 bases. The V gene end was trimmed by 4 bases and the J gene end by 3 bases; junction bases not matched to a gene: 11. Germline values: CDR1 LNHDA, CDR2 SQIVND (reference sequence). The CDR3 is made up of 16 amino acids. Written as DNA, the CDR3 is TGTGCCAGTAGTACTATCCGGGACAGCTTCCACTATGGCTACACCTTC. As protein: CASSTIRDSFHYGYTF. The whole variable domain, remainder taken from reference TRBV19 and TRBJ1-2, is DGGITQSPKYLFRKEGQNVTLSCEQNLNHDAMYWYRQDPGQGLRLIYYSQIVNDFQKGDIAEGYSVSREKKESFPLTVTSAQKNPTAFYLCASSTIRDSFHYGYTFGSGTRLTVV.

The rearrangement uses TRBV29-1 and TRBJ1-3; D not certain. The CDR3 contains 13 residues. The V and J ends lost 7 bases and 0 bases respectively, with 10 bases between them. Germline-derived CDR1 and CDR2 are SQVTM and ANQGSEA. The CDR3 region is CSAQQSSGNTIYF. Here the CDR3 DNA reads TGCAGCGCCCAACAGAGCTCTGGAAACACCATATATTTT.

The CDR3 coding sequence is TGTGCCAGCAGCACAAACAGGGGCTACTCTGGAAACACCATATATTTT. Its translation is CASSTNRGYSGNTIYF. The chain has TRBV5-4 and TRBJ1-3, with 7 bases fitting TRBD1. Germline V gene sequence: CDR1 SGHNT, CDR2 YYREEE (reference sequence). V was pared by 4 bases and J by 0 bases, with 7 bases of the junction left unmatched. The CDR3 is made up of 16 amino acids.

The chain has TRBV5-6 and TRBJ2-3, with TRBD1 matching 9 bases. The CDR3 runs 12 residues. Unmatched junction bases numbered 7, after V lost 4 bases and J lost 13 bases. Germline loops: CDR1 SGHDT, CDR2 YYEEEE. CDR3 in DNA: TGTGCCAGCAGCCCGGGGACAGGGAGGGAGTATTTT. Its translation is CASSPGTGREYF.

In DNA, the CDR3 is TGTGCCATCAGTGAGACTCTTTTGAGCACTGAAGCTTTCTTT. Its protein product is CAISETLLSTEAFF. This sequence joins TRBV10-3 and TRBJ1-1; D not resolved. The germline gives CDR1 ENHRY, CDR2 SYGVKD. Trimming took off 2 bases at V and 4 bases at J, with 11 bases between the two ends. This CDR3 comprises 14 residues.

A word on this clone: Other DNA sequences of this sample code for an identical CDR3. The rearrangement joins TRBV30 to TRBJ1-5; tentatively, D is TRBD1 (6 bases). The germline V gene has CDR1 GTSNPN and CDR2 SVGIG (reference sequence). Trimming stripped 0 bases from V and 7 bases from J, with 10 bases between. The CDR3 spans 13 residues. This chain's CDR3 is CAWSVQGWQPQHF. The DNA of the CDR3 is TGTGCCTGGAGTGTACAGGGATGGCAGCCCCAGCATTTT.

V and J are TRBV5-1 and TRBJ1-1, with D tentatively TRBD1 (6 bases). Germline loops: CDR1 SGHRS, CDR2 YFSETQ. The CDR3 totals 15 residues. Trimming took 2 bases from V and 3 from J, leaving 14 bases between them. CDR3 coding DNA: TGCGCCAGCAGCTTAGCGCAGGGGTGGGACACTGAAGCTTTCTTT. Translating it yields CASSLAQGWDTEAFF.

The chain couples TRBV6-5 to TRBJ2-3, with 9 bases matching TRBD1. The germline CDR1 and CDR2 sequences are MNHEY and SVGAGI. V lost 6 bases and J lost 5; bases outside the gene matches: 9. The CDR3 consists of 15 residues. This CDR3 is CASSPQGAFGDTQYF. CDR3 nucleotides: TGTGCCAGCAGCCCACAGGGGGCATTCGGAGATACGCAGTATTTT.

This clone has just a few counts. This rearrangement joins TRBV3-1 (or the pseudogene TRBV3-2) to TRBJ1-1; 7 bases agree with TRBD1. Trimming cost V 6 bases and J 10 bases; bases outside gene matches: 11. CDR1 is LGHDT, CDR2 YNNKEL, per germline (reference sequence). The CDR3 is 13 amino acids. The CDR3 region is CASRPTGTALAFF. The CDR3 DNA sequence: TGTGCCAGCAGACCTACCGGGACAGCCTTAGCTTTCTTT.

This chain's CDR3 is CASSPDGGRNQPQHF. Here the CDR3 DNA reads TGTGCCAGCTCACCGGACGGGGGACGGAATCAGCCCCAGCATTTT. This chain links TRBV18 with TRBJ1-5; a weak D match, TRBD1 (5 bases). The CDR3 is 15 residues long. The V end lost 3 bases, the J end lost 4 bases, and 13 bases lay between the germline ends. CDR1 is KGHSH and CDR2 is LQKENI in the germline V gene.

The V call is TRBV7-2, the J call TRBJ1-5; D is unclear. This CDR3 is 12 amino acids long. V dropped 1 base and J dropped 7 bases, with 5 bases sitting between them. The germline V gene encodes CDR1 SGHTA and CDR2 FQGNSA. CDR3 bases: TGTGCCAGCAGCTTAGATTCGCAGCCCCAGCATTTT. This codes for CASSLDSQPQHF.

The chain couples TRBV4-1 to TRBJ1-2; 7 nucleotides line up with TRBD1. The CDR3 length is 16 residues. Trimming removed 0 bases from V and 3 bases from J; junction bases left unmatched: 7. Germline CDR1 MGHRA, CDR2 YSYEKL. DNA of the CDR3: TGCGCCAGCAGCCAAGATGGCCAGGGGGATTACTATGGCTACACCTTC. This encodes CASSQDGQGDYYGYTF.

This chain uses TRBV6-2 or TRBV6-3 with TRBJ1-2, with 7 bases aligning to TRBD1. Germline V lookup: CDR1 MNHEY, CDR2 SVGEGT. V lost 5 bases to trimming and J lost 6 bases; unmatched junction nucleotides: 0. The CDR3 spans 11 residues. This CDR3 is CASSTGDGYTF. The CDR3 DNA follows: TGTGCCAGCAGTACAGGGGATGGCTACACCTTC.

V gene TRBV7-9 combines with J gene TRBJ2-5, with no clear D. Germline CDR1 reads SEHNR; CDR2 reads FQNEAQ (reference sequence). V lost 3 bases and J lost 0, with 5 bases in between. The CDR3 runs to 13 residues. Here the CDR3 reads CASSFLYQETQYF. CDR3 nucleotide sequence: TGTGCCAGCAGCTTTCTGTACCAAGAGACCCAGTACTTC. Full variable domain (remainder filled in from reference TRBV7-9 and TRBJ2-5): DTGVSQNPRHKITKRGQNVTFRCDPISEHNRLYWYRQTLGQGPEFLTYFQNEAQLEKSRLLSDRFSAERPKGSFSTLEIQRTEQGDSAMYLCASSFLYQETQYFGPGTRLLVL.

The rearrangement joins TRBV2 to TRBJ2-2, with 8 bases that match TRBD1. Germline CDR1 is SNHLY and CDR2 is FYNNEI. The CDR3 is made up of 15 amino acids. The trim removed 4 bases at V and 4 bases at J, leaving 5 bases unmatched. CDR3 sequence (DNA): TGTGCCAGCAGTGGAGACAGGGGAGGCACCGGGGAGCTGTTTTTT. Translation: CASSGDRGGTGELFF.

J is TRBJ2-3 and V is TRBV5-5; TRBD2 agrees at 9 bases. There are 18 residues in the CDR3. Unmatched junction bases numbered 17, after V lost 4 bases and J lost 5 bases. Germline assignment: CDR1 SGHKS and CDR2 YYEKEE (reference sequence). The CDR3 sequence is CASSPGRAERGAGDTQYF. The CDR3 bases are TGTGCCAGCAGCCCCGGGAGGGCGGAGCGGGGGGCAGGAGATACGCAGTATTTT.

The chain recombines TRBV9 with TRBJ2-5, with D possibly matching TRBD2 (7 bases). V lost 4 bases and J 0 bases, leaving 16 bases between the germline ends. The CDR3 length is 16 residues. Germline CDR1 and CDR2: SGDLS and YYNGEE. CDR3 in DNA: TGTGCCAGCAGCCAAGGGGGGGCAGTCTACCAAGAGACCCAGTACTTC. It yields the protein CASSQGGAVYQETQYF.

As DNA, the CDR3 is TGTGCCAGCAGCTCCACTGACAGGGGCGCAGATACGCAGTATTTT. Translation: CASSSTDRGADTQYF. The chain employs TRBV7-9 and TRBJ2-3, with 8 nucleotides matching TRBD1. The germline V gene has CDR1 SEHNR and CDR2 FQNEAQ (reference sequence). The CDR3 loop spans 15 amino acids. The V and J ends lost 4 bases and 4 bases, in that order; junction bases with no gene match: 7.

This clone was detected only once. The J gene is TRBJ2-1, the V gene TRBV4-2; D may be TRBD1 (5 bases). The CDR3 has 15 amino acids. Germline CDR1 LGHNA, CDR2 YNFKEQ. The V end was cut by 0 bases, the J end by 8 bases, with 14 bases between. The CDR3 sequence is CASSQDTASRDEQFF. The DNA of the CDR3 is TGTGCCAGCAGCCAAGATACGGCCAGCAGGGATGAGCAGTTCTTC.